Included here is one T cell receptor beta chain sequence, with context. Its antigen is still unknown. Base qualities are not recorded, but no much larger clone differs from it by a single base. RNA was extracted using the RNeasy kit, and roughly 0.5 to 1 microgram was reverse transcribed with random hexamers. The immunoSEQ multiplex PCR assay, covering 54 Vbeta and 13 Jbeta segments, was used to amplify TCR beta CDR3 regions. PCR amplification bias was corrected using a synthetic template baseline for primer optimization and computational correction. Per the original workflow: Only productive sequences were kept, with reads annotated to V, D and J genes according to IMGT and analyzed in immunoSEQ Analyzer. To calculate clonality, Shannon entropy was normalized by log2 of the number of productive unique sequences and then subtracted from one. Public and private clones were assessed among the 100 most prevalent clones of each patient and control. Clones were defined as Susac-specific when absent from the healthy and MS cohorts, from about 970 published viral clones and from other ImmuneACCESS disease sequences. Using fastp trimming at Q25 and MiXCR clonotype assembly, TCRdb reanalyzed the public sequencing data and kept in-frame beta chains. A single entry per CDR3 protein holds the most common genes and DNA from its merged rows. The V and J calls were not made by the authors but by TCRdb's processing. The sample table records under 110,000 distinct CDR3 sequences; roughly 95% of these occur just once. Around 0.38% of the sample rests with the top ten.

Reading the germline V gene gives CDR1 SGHAT and CDR2 FQNNGV. Its CDR3 holds 8 amino acids, cysteine through phenylalanine. CDR3 DNA is the only sequence kept; it has 24 bases, read in frame from the first base. V lost 5 bases and J lost 13 bases; the stretch between them is 5 bases long. The sample is drawn from a study of CD8 T cells in Susac syndrome (dated by TCRdb to between 2019 and 2020). Regarding the complete study: Of the Susac syndrome patients who were sequenced, more than 5 had clinically active disease and 8 or 9 were in clinical remission. At blood withdrawal, Susac syndrome patients were therapy-naive, treated with corticosteroids (with IVIg additionally given to some), or treated with IVIg alone. Repertoire sequencing was used to test whether CD8+ T cell activation and differentiation in Susac syndrome was antigen driven. CD8+ T cell repertoire clonality was compared between about a dozen healthy donors, around 14 Susac syndrome patients and roughly 15 multiple sclerosis patients.

High-throughput TCR beta sequencing profiled peripheral blood CD8+ and CD4+ T cells from healthy donors, Susac syndrome patients and multiple sclerosis patients. The Susac syndrome patients fulfilled recently defined diagnostic criteria for either definite or probable disease. Bulk CD8+ and CD4+ T cells were purified by magnetic negative isolation, while CD8+ TEMRA cells were enriched using FACS. Blood was collected in EDTA tubes and processed within 24 hours, with PBMCs isolated through density gradient centrifugation. PBMCs intended for TCR sequencing were cryopreserved in liquid nitrogen and were subsequently thawed in a 37 degrees C water bath. The sorted or isolated CD4+, CD8+ and CD8+ TEMRA cells had a purity of 90% or higher. Study-level results and caveats: The study acknowledged that relatively few individuals were included in the TCR sequencing and HLA analysis. Clonal expansion was seen in Susac syndrome CD8+ repertoires, peaking in CD8+ TEMRA cells and being greater in clinically active patients than in remitting ones. Some 15 Susac-specific public clones were identified in the total CD8+ repertoire, and roughly five Susac-specific public clones were identified in the CD8+ TEMRA repertoire.

In this chain, TRBV11-2 is recombined with TRBJ1-2; the D gene cannot be resolved reliably. The sequencing input was CD8+ T cells from PBMCs. The receptor was isolated from a human donor with Susac syndrome. In nucleotides, the sequence is TGTGCCAGCAGCCCTTCCACCTTC. Translated, this gives CASSPSTF.